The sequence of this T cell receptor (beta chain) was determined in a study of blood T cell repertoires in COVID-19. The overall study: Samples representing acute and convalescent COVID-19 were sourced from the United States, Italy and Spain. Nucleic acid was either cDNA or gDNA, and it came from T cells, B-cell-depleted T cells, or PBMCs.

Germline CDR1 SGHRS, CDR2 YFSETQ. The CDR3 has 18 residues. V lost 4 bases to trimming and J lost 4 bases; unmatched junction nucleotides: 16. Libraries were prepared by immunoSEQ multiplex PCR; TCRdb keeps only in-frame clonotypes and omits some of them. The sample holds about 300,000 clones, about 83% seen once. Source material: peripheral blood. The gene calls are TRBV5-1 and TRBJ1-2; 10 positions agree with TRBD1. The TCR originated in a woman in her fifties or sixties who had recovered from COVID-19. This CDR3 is CASSGRRDRGFFSYGYTF. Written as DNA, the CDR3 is TGCGCCAGCAGCGGACGCCGGGACAGGGGATTTTTTAGCTATGGCTACACCTTC.